The clone carrying this T cell receptor beta chain was seen more than once but under ten times. The entirety of the isolated RNA underwent reverse transcription, so expressed TCRB transcripts were sequenced. Assay: immunoSEQ multiplex PCR; the TCRdb copy retains only in-frame clones and omits some. The sample lists approximately 250,000 clones, 14% occurring once. V was trimmed by 5 bases and J by 0 bases, leaving 12 bases between them. The CDR3 loop spans 15 amino acids. In germline, CDR1 is SGHAT, CDR2 FQNNGV. Sorted cells reached over 95% purity in every population. These data come from a study of beta chain features in type 1 diabetes.

Sequencing was performed on naive CD4+ T cells from blood. This clonotype originated in a woman aged 40 to 50 in good health. The V call is TRBV11-2, the J call TRBJ2-3; D unclear. The CDR3 sequence is CASSRRERSTDTQYF. For the CDR3, the DNA is TGTGCCAGCAGCCGACGAGAGAGGAGCACAGATACGCAGTATTTT.